The clone carrying this T cell receptor beta chain was found many times. Its specificity is unknown. The V end was cut by 5 bases, the J end by 8 bases, with 21 bases between. CDR1 and CDR2 (germline): MDHEN, SYDVKM. The CDR3 covers 15 residues. It was 10 ml of fresh peripheral blood that supplied the PBMCs. This specimen comes from a study of T cells in Graves' hyperthyroidism and ophthalmopathy. From RNA transcripts, TCR beta CDR3 regions were amplified. Carried out on the TCR CDR3, a first-round RT-PCR used the HTBI primer set. TCRdb called the multiplex PCR reads again in MiXCR, with one record for every CDR3 protein. The table lists some 740,000 distinct CDR3 sequences, around 13% of them singletons. Regarding the study as a whole: The model's output predicted ophthalmopathy at a median of about 6.5 months prior to onset. Researchers found most expanded thyroid clonotypes above 0.001 in blood as well.

The chain combines TRBV28 with TRBJ1-2; D gene uncertain. The sequencing input was blood. This sequence was found in a woman younger than 30 with Graves' hyperthyroidism. CDR3 residues: CASSLTSTDPRGYTF. Here the CDR3 DNA reads TGTGCCAGCAGTCTCACTTCGACCGACCCGAGGGGCTACACCTTC.